This section outlines one T cell receptor beta chain sequence together with its context. Its antigen is as yet unknown. Genes here carry mouse names. With the read ending 4 residues before the CDR3 end, the germline J gene is used to fill in that end. This specimen comes from a study of CD8+ T cells in alopecia areata. Study findings and constraints: Higher clonality was seen in lesional scalp than in normal scalp, especially in alopecia totalis/universalis.

RNA was extracted and reverse transcribed into cDNA as the sequencing template. The repertoire was sequenced with immunoSEQ multiplex PCR; TCRdb's copy has only in-frame clones and lacks some. The sample yields about 300,000 clones, without any singletons. CD4, CD8alpha, NKG2D, NKG2ACE and other markers guided sorting of pooled cutaneous lymph node cells. CDR3 length: 15 residues. V dropped 3 bases and J dropped 0 bases, with 10 bases sitting between them. Germline V CDR1 and CDR2: SGHDT, FRDEAV. The sample comprised CD4+ T cells sorted from a lymph node. The J gene is TRBJ2-1, the V gene TRBV14; D gene ambiguous. The TCR sequence derives from a C3H/HeJ mouse with alopecia areata. The MHC haplotype recorded for the strain is H2-k. The CDR3 spells CASSSAKNNYAEQFF. The CDR3 bases that were read are TGTGCCAGCAGTTCAGCCAAAAATAACTATGCT.